These 6 T cell receptor beta chains share one sample of origin, sequenced in a study of breast tumors, draining lymph nodes, adjacent tissues. A single record per CDR3 protein comes from TCRdb applying MiXCR to the multiplex PCR reads. This sample has 15,000 or so distinct CDR3 sequences, with around 50% found just once. Input material: tumor-adjacent breast tissue. These receptors were taken from a female donor with breast cancer. Some clones in this sample may be carry-over from other donors' samples.

This clonotype was seen many times. Being one base from a much bigger clone, this may be a read error. V gene TRBV5-6 combines with J gene TRBJ1-6; 7 bases are shared with TRBD1. This CDR3 is built from 15 residues. Germline lookup yields CDR1 SGHDT and CDR2 YYEEEE. V was pared by 4 bases and J by 9 bases, with 10 bases of the junction left unmatched. In nucleotides, the CDR3 is TGTGCCAGCAGCCTTGAGGGGGCTCGGGGTTCACCCCTCCACTTT. As protein: CASSLEGARGSPLHF.

The chain employs TRBV2 and TRBJ2-3; 7 positions agree with TRBD2. The germline V gene encodes CDR1 SNHLY and CDR2 FYNNEI. The CDR3 covers 15 residues. V was pared by 4 bases and J by 0 bases, with 4 bases of the junction left unmatched. CDR3 nucleotides: TGTGCCAGCAGTGTGGAGCGGGGAAGCACAGATACGCAGTATTTT. It yields the protein CASSVERGSTDTQYF. Combining the CDR3 with reference TRBV2 and TRBJ2-3 gives the whole variable domain EPEVTQTPSHQVTQMGQEVILRCVPISNHLYFYWYRQILGQKVEFLVSFYNNEISEKSEIFDDQFSVERPDGSNFTLKIRSTKLEDSAMYFCASSVERGSTDTQYFGPGTRLTVL.

This clonotype was counted at least ten times. A much bigger clone sits one base away, suggesting this may be a read error. The rearrangement joins TRBV20-1 to TRBJ2-5; no reliable D call. The CDR3 has 12 residues. CDR1 and CDR2 (germline): DFQATT, SNEGSKA (reference sequence). CDR3 sequence: CSARSPQETPYF. As DNA, the CDR3 is TGCAGTGCTAGAAGTCCCCAAGAGACCCCGTACTTC.

The gene calls are TRBV9 and TRBJ2-1; TRBD2 is a possible D gene (7 bases). The germline V gene encodes CDR1 SGDLS and CDR2 YYNGEE. Trimming pared 2 bases from V and 4 bases from J, leaving 16 bases between. The CDR3 is made up of 16 amino acids. The CDR3 region has the DNA TGTGCCAGCAGCGTGTGGGGGGGGGGGCCGTACAATGAGCAGTTCTTC. Amino acid sequence: CASSVWGGGPYNEQFF.

This clonotype was picked up many times. This may stem from a read error, because a much larger clone lies one nucleotide away. This rearrangement joins TRBV5-8 to TRBJ1-5; D uncertain. Germline V lookup: CDR1 SGHTS, CDR2 YDEGEE. This CDR3 has 16 amino acids. The germline V and J ends were trimmed by 4 bases and 2 bases, with 16 bases remaining between them. As DNA, the CDR3 is TGTGCCAGCAGCCCACTAGACACCGTCGGCAATCAGCCCCAGCATTTT. Protein product: CASSPLDTVGNQPQHF.

Here the CDR3 reads CASSKGTGLGEQFF. Here the CDR3 DNA reads TGTGCCAGCAGCAAAGGGACAGGATTAGGTGAGCAGTTCTTC. The chain combines TRBV7-6 with TRBJ2-1; 8 bases are a match to TRBD1. J lost 9 bases, V lost 5 bases, and 9 bases had no gene match. The CDR3 runs to 14 residues. Germline V gene sequence: CDR1 SGHVS, CDR2 FNYEAQ.